This entry is about one T cell receptor (beta chain). Its antigen is currently unknown. This could be a read error, since a much larger clone is one nucleotide away. The CDR3 covers 16 residues. V lost 3 bases to trimming and J lost 3 bases, with 14 bases between them. The V gene's germline CDR1 is MDHEN and CDR2 SYDVKM. The data derive from a study of glioma-infiltrating T cells. Study-wide context: Glioblastomas were WHO grade IV, sampled at first diagnosis; low-grade were grade II. Approximately 990,000 peripheral T cells were targeted at about 4- to 11-fold coverage. Study outcomes and limitations: Tissue and blood shared very few CDR3 sequences.

Amplification of TCR alpha and beta CDR3 regions from RNA used iRepertoire nested multiplex PCR. Input was roughly 85-450 ng of tissue mRNA or PBMC total RNA. MiXCR, run by TCRdb on the multiplex PCR reads, gives a single entry per CDR3 protein. The sample carries about 400,000 distinct CDR3 sequences, 41% recorded once. What was sequenced was glioma tissue, nonneoplastic brain tissue, or PBMCs (not recorded which). The rearrangement uses TRBV28 and TRBJ2-2; possibly TRBD1 for D (6 bases). The TCR sequence derives from a human donor with low-grade glioma or glioblastoma, undergoing nonglioma brain surgery, or in good health (not recorded which). CDR3 bases: TGTGCCAGCAGTTTCTGGACAGCCTATGACACCGGGGAGCTGTTTTTT. This encodes CASSFWTAYDTGELFF.